This T cell receptor (beta chain) was sequenced in a study of neurological immune-mediated disorders. Study-level points and caveats: Expanded clones shared no identical CDR3 amino acid sequences across subjects, which suggested private TCR-beta repertoires in all groups.

CDR1 and CDR2 (germline): DFQATT, SNEGSKA (reference sequence). The CDR3 has 16 residues. The trim removed 0 bases at V and 2 bases at J, leaving 6 bases unmatched. Template-switch 5'RACE cDNA synthesis added a 10-nucleotide unique molecular identifier. The yield of each sequencing run was over 180 million TCR-beta sequences from 15-18 subjects. Each CDR3 protein gets one entry after TCRdb re-called the 5' RACE reads with MiXCR. The repertoire holds over 90,000 distinct CDR3 sequences, with 10% to 11% as singletons. Ten or more counts support this clonotype. What it binds is unknown. The time point was: longitudinal time-point 3. The unsorted libraries were prepared from 2 million PBMCs (stored at -80 C).

This clonotype originated in a female donor with HTLV-1-associated myelopathy (HAM/TSP). The sequenced material came from PBMCs. The J gene is TRBJ2-7, the V gene TRBV20-1; 11 bases align to TRBD1. CDR3 amino acids: CSARDFEGQGAYEQYF. In DNA, the CDR3 is TGCAGTGCTAGAGATTTTGAGGGACAGGGGGCCTACGAGCAGTACTTC.